The 17 T cell receptor beta chains below were found in one sample sequenced in a study of blood T cell repertoires in COVID-19. TCRdb keeps only in-frame clones here, not all; method: immunoSEQ multiplex PCR. The sample contains over 100,000 clones, around 85% of which appear only once. The material sequenced was peripheral blood. The receptors were sampled from a woman of 80 years or more with active or convalescent COVID-19.

The table lists this clone with a few counts. The rearrangement uses TRBV9 and TRBJ2-3; TRBD2 agrees at 9 bases. The CDR3 runs 16 residues. With 4 bases clipped from V and 4 bases from J, the junction kept 10 bases outside the gene matches. The V gene's germline CDR1 is SGDLS and CDR2 YYNGEE. CDR3: CASSSRLAESSDTQYF. For the CDR3, the DNA is TGTGCCAGCAGCTCCCGACTAGCGGAGTCTTCAGATACGCAGTATTTT.

V is TRBV7-6 and J is TRBJ2-1, with 8 bases fitting TRBD1. The CDR3 contains 15 residues. CDR1 and CDR2 from the germline V gene are SGHVS and FNYEAQ. V lost 1 base to trimming and J lost 4 bases; unmatched junction nucleotides: 3. The CDR3 DNA sequence: TGTGCCAGCAGCTTAGACGGACAGGGTTACAATGAGCAGTTCTTC. Translated, it gives CASSLDGQGYNEQFF.

This clone appeared a single time. V usage is TRBV10-3 and J usage is TRBJ1-1; possible D gene TRBD1, 5 bases. Trimming took 6 bases from V and 0 from J, leaving 8 bases between them. This CDR3 region has 13 residues. The V gene's germline CDR1 is ENHRY and CDR2 SYGVKD. The CDR3 sequence is CAIRGGVNTEAFF. The CDR3 DNA reads as TGTGCCATCAGGGGGGGGGTGAACACTGAAGCTTTCTTT.

This clone was picked up one time. The chain joins TRBV19 to TRBJ1-5; a possible D gene is TRBD1 (6 bases). V lost 4 bases, J lost 7 bases, and 14 bases lay in between. This CDR3 comprises 14 residues. Germline-derived CDR1 and CDR2 are LNHDA and SQIVND (reference sequence). CDR3 DNA: TGTGCCAGTAGTAGGGACACCTCCAGACAGCCCCAGCATTTT. It is translated as CASSRDTSRQPQHF.

The CDR3: CASSLDRGRLNEQYF. CDR3 coding DNA: TGTGCCAGCAGCTTAGACAGGGGGCGTCTGAACGAGCAGTACTTC. The genes are TRBV7-9 and TRBJ2-7; 9 nucleotides line up with TRBD1. This CDR3 has 15 residues. CDR1 is SEHNR, CDR2 FQNEAQ, per germline (reference sequence). The V and J ends lost 1 base and 5 bases, in that order; junction bases with no gene match: 6.

The chain combines TRBV11-2 with TRBJ1-1; tentatively, D is TRBD1 (6 bases). The CDR3 runs to 14 residues. The V end was cut by 1 base, the J end by 8 bases, with 14 bases between. From germline, CDR1 is SGHAT and CDR2 FQNNGV. The CDR3 region has the DNA TGTGCCAGCAGCTTAGGACAGGCTCCGTCCGAAGCTTTCTTT. Translation gives CASSLGQAPSEAFF.

The J gene is TRBJ1-5, the V gene TRBV4-1, with D unresolved. Trimming shortened V by 2 bases and J by 4 bases, and 12 bases separated the two germline ends. This CDR3 has 15 residues. Germline-derived CDR1 and CDR2 are MGHRA and YSYEKL. The CDR3 sequence is CASSQYGQTNQPQHF. The CDR3 coding sequence is TGCGCCAGCAGCCAATACGGTCAGACTAATCAGCCCCAGCATTTT.

The rearrangement links TRBV7-9 to TRBJ1-1, with D hard to call. Trimming shortened V by 6 bases and J by 2 bases, and 10 bases separated the two germline ends. Germline-derived CDR1 and CDR2 are SEHNR and FQNEAQ (reference sequence). The CDR3 is 13 amino acids. The CDR3 DNA sequence: TGTGCCAGCAGGTCTGGAGGAAACACTGAAGCTTTCTTT. Amino acids: CASRSGGNTEAFF.

The rearrangement joins TRBV3-1 (or the pseudogene TRBV3-2) to TRBJ2-1; weak D call: TRBD1 (5 bases). V lost 0 bases, J lost 6 bases, and 9 bases lay in between. CDR1 is LGHDT, CDR2 YNNKEL, per germline (reference sequence). This CDR3 spans 14 amino acids. Here the CDR3 reads CASSQDDSPNEQFF. The DNA for the CDR3 is TGTGCCAGCAGCCAAGATGACAGCCCCAATGAGCAGTTCTTC.

V and J are TRBV9 and TRBJ2-7, with a tentative D call TRBD2 (5 bases). V lost 9 bases, J lost 2 bases, and 21 bases lay in between. CDR1 SGDLS and CDR2 YYNGEE come from the germline V gene. This CDR3 spans 15 amino acids. The CDR3 spells CATTTFTRLPYEQYF. The CDR3, as DNA: TGTGCCACCACAACCTTCACTAGGCTACCCTACGAGCAGTACTTC.

In this sample, this clone turned up a few times. The V and J genes are TRBV3-1 (or the pseudogene TRBV3-2) and TRBJ2-3; D may be TRBD2 (5 bases). CDR1 is LGHDT and CDR2 is YNNKEL in the germline V gene (reference sequence). V dropped 0 bases and J dropped 4 bases, with 17 bases sitting between them. The CDR3 runs to 17 residues. CDR3 sequence (DNA): TGTGCCAGCAGCCAAGACGGAGGCGGAATTAAATCAGATACGCAGTATTTT. This encodes CASSQDGGGIKSDTQYF.

In its sample, this clone was seen once. This chain uses TRBV6-1 with TRBJ2-7, with TRBD1 as a possible D gene (6 bases). The ends were cut back, 7 bases at V and 0 bases at J, with 16 bases in the middle. There are 15 residues in the CDR3. In germline, CDR1 is MNHNS, CDR2 SASEGT. The CDR3 region has the DNA TGTGCCAGCAAACCTTTCCGGGACACCTCCTACGAGCAGTACTTC. Protein product: CASKPFRDTSYEQYF.

The V and J genes are TRBV2 and TRBJ1-2; D is possibly TRBD1 (6 bases). CDR1 is SNHLY and CDR2 is FYNNEI in the germline V gene. This CDR3 has 15 amino acids. Deletions cut 1 base from V and 4 bases from J, with 13 bases between. The CDR3 DNA is TGTGCCAGCAGTGAAGAGTCGGGACAAACCTATGGCTACACCTTC. This encodes CASSEESGQTYGYTF.

The V gene is TRBV28, the J gene TRBJ1-2; 7 bases line up with TRBD1. There are 15 residues in the CDR3. J was trimmed by 8 bases and V by 2 bases; bases with no gene match: 11. Germline CDR1 is MDHEN and CDR2 is SYDVKM. CDR3 nucleotide sequence: TGTGCCAGCAGTTTAGGGACGGGCAGGGGGTTCGGCTACACCTTC. Amino acid sequence: CASSLGTGRGFGYTF.

This chain connects TRBV7-3 to TRBJ2-5; D remains ambiguous. Germline V gene sequence: CDR1 SGHTA, CDR2 FQGTGA. The CDR3 has 12 amino acids. V lost 5 bases, J lost 4 bases, and 8 bases lay in between. The CDR3 nucleotides are TGTGCCAGCAGCCCTAGAGGAGAGACCCAGTACTTC. It encodes CASSPRGETQYF.

This chain uses TRBV6-5 with TRBJ1-5, with TRBD1 matching 9 bases. CDR1 MNHEY and CDR2 SVGAGI come from the germline V gene. The trim removed 4 bases at V and 11 bases at J, leaving 9 bases unmatched. The CDR3 has 14 amino acids. CDR3 residues: CASSSKTGGVAQHF. The CDR3 DNA sequence: TGTGCCAGCAGTTCGAAGACAGGGGGTGTAGCCCAGCATTTT.

The chain employs TRBV28 and TRBJ1-4; D may be TRBD1 (5 bases). Germline CDR1 MDHEN, CDR2 SYDVKM. The CDR3 consists of 15 residues. V gave up 6 bases and J gave up 3 bases, with 14 bases separating them. As DNA, the CDR3 is TGTGCCAGCAGCCTACTCCAGGGCTCTAATGAAAAACTGTTTTTT. As protein: CASSLLQGSNEKLFF.